Listed below are T cell receptor beta chains from one sample, sequenced in a study of CD8 T cells in ankylosing spondylitis. TCRdb re-called the 5' RACE reads through MiXCR, storing one row per CDR3 protein. This table holds 350,000 to 450,000 distinct CDR3 sequences, 20% to 25% found once. Sample: blood, either unsorted or a sorted T cell fraction (not recorded which). These receptors came from a male donor with ankylosing spondylitis or in good health (not recorded which). Both conserved end residues are part of each CDR3. For some rows the clone size is stated as once, few or many, or as a class when expanded; others skip it.

>TRBV12-3/TRBV12-4|TRBJ2-7|many
CASSLPGLTYEQYF
>TRBV9|TRBJ1-2|NA
CASSVGGTDNYGYTF
>TRBV5-1|TRBJ1-6|NA
CASSLGDGGNSPLHF
>TRBV20-1|TRBJ2-7|few
CSARDGTSTYEQYF
>TRBV12-3/TRBV12-4|TRBJ2-1|once
CASSAPPTSHNEQFF
>TRBV5-6|TRBJ2-3|NA
CASSDRTDELAGGTDTQYF
>TRBV28|TRBJ1-1|NA
CASSLYLNTEAFF
>TRBV2|TRBJ2-1|NA
CASTLAGGPQEQFF
>TRBV4-1|TRBJ2-3|NA
CASSQEPRGGDTQYF
>TRBV18|TRBJ2-7|NA
CASSPPRTGFNEQYF
>TRBV15|TRBJ2-1|NA
CATSRVASDEQFF
>TRBV10-3|TRBJ1-2|few
CAISDDPVYGYTF
>TRBV27|TRBJ2-7|many
CASGWGVYEQYF
>TRBV29-1|TRBJ2-3|NA
CSVEGGGLGTQYF
>TRBV12-3/TRBV12-4|TRBJ2-7|few
CASSSNPFEQYF